This T cell receptor beta chain was profiled in a study of blood T cell repertoires in COVID-19. Study-level information: Acute-phase and convalescent COVID-19 samples originated in the United States, Italy and Spain.

Clinical history as reported by participants underpinned cohort assignment. In the authors' methods: Amplification of reference gene primers provided the estimated nucleated cell counts. Some clones are missing from TCRdb's copy, which holds only in-frame ones; the method was immunoSEQ multiplex PCR. V, J and clone size derive from that table, while D and trimming were established from the DNA sequence. The sample has about 350,000 clones; roughly 90% are singletons. V lost 7 bases and J lost 5; bases outside the gene matches: 13. Germline V gene lookup returns CDR1 SQVTM and CDR2 ANQGSEA. The CDR3 is 15 residues long.

Material: PBMCs or T cells enriched from blood (not recorded which). This receptor was identified in a woman aged 25 to 39 who had been exposed to COVID-19. The chain recombines TRBV29-1 with TRBJ1-4; 7 bases fit TRBD1. The CDR3 bases are TGCAGCGCTAAACTAGGGACAGCCTCAAATGAAAAACTGTTTTTT. This codes for CSAKLGTASNEKLFF.